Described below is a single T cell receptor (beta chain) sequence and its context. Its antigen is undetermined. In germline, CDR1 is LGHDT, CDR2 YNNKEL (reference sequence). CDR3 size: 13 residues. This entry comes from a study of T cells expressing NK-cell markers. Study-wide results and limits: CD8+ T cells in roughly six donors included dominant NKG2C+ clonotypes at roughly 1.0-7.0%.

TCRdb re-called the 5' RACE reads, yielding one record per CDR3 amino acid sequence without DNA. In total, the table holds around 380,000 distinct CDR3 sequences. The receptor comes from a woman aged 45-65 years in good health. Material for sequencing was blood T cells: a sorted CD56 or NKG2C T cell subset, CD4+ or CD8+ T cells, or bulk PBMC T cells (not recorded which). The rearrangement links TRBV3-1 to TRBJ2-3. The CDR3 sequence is CASSQVVKDTQYF.